This passage covers 16 T cell receptor beta chains from one sample sequenced in a study of shared clonotypes between healthy human individuals. TCRdb's copy holds only in-frame clones and misses some; the assay was immunoSEQ multiplex PCR. Counted here are under 2,500,000 clones, 95% occurring once; the ten biggest clones make up around 0.13%. Material: naive CD4+ T cells sorted from blood. Documented subset: CD45RA+ positively selected. These receptors all come from a man between 18 and 35 years old in good health.

This clone was detected once. In the same sample, other DNA sequences code for this CDR3. The gene calls are TRBV7-9 and TRBJ1-1; D not resolved. Trimming removed 0 bases at V and 2 bases at J, with 7 bases between. Germline V CDR1 and CDR2: SEHNR, FQNEAQ (reference sequence). The CDR3 sequence is 14 residues long. CDR3: CASSLAGLNTEAFF. In DNA form, the CDR3 reads TGTGCCAGCAGCTTAGCTGGCCTCAACACTGAAGCTTTCTTT.

This clone came up once. The gene calls are TRBV6-5 and TRBJ2-3, with D possibly matching TRBD1 (6 bases). V lost 5 bases and J lost 2, with 8 bases in between. Germline V gives CDR1 MNHEY, CDR2 SVGAGI. CDR3 length: 13 residues. The CDR3: CASSRTATDTQYF. Written as DNA, the CDR3 is TGTGCCAGCAGTCGGACAGCCACAGATACGCAGTATTTT.

This clone was recorded only once. The chain links TRBV6-5 to TRBJ1-2; D remains ambiguous. This CDR3 comprises 12 residues. Trimming took off 2 bases at V and 8 bases at J, with 9 bases between the two ends. CDR1 and CDR2 from the germline V gene are MNHEY and SVGAGI. CDR3 nucleotide sequence: TGTGCCAGCAGTTACACCTCGGGAGGCTACACCTTC. Translated: CASSYTSGGYTF.

V is TRBV30 and J is TRBJ2-1; the match to TRBD2 covers 8 bases. V was pared by 2 bases and J by 0 bases, with 9 bases of the junction left unmatched. Germline V gives CDR1 GTSNPN, CDR2 SVGIG (reference sequence). The CDR3 extends over 17 amino acids. For the CDR3, the DNA is TGTGCCTGGAGTTTTAGAAGCGGGAGCCTCTCCTACAATGAGCAGTTCTTC. This gives the protein CAWSFRSGSLSYNEQFF. The variable domain in full, completed from reference TRBV30 and TRBJ2-1, reads SQTIHQWPATLVQPVGSPLSLECTVEGTSNPNLYWYRQAAGRGLQLLFYSVGIGQISSEVPQNLSASRPQDRQFILSSKKLLLSDSGFYLCAWSFRSGSLSYNEQFFGPGTRLTVL.

The chain uses TRBV6-5 and TRBJ1-6; no firm D call. CDR3 length equals 14 residues. V was pared by 2 bases and J by 7 bases, with 9 bases between. The germline CDR1 and CDR2 sequences are MNHEY and SVGAGI. The CDR3 DNA sequence: TGTGCCAGCAGTTACGAGGGAACAAATTCACCCCTCCACTTT. Protein product: CASSYEGTNSPLHF.

This chain uses TRBV7-9 with TRBJ1-2, with D unresolved. Trimming stripped 2 bases from V and 2 bases from J, with 9 bases between. This CDR3 is built from 14 residues. The germline V gene encodes CDR1 SEHNR and CDR2 FQNEAQ (reference sequence). The CDR3 is CASSLPGRNYGYTF. The CDR3 nucleotides are TGTGCCAGCAGCTTACCCGGACGGAACTATGGCTACACCTTC.

This sequence joins TRBV7-9 and TRBJ1-6; no definite D call. Germline V gene data show CDR1 as SEHNR and CDR2 as FQNEAQ (reference sequence). V shed 2 bases and J shed 5 bases, with 4 bases lying between them. The CDR3 sequence is 13 residues long. The DNA for the CDR3 is TGTGCCAGCAGCTTATACAATAATTCACCCCTCCACTTT. Its translation: CASSLYNNSPLHF.

The genes are TRBV5-6 and TRBJ1-4; D remains ambiguous. Per germline, CDR1 SGHDT and CDR2 YYEEEE. The CDR3 has 16 residues. Trimming pared 0 bases from V and 8 bases from J, leaving 17 bases between. CDR3 protein: CASSLGPPKGTEKLFF. The CDR3 DNA sequence: TGTGCCAGCAGCTTGGGTCCCCCAAAGGGAACCGAAAAACTGTTTTTT.

CDR3 residues: CASSGAPGNEQFF. In DNA form, the CDR3 reads TGTGCCAGCAGCGGAGCTCCCGGCAATGAGCAGTTCTTC. The genes are TRBV7-2 and TRBJ2-1; unclear D gene. CDR3 size: 13 residues. V lost 5 bases and J lost 6, with 11 bases in between. Looked up from germline, CDR1 is SGHTA and CDR2 is FQGNSA.

The chain has TRBV4-1 and TRBJ1-5; unclear D gene. The ends were cut back, 4 bases at V and 1 base at J, with 14 bases in the middle. The CDR3 sequence is 16 residues long. Germline-derived CDR1 and CDR2 are MGHRA and YSYEKL. The CDR3 here is CASSPEVGRSNQPQHF. The CDR3 DNA sequence: TGCGCCAGCAGCCCAGAGGTGGGCAGGAGCAATCAGCCCCAGCATTTT.

The V and J genes are TRBV30 and TRBJ2-7, with D possibly being TRBD1 (6 bases). V gave up 2 bases and J gave up 5 bases, with 13 bases separating them. Germline values: CDR1 GTSNPN, CDR2 SVGIG (reference sequence). The CDR3 covers 13 residues. CDR3: CAWSPQGFNEQYF. CDR3 nucleotide sequence: TGTGCCTGGAGTCCACAGGGATTTAACGAGCAGTACTTC. Looking up the rest from reference TRBV30 and TRBJ2-7 gives the full variable domain: SQTIHQWPATLVQPVGSPLSLECTVEGTSNPNLYWYRQAAGRGLQLLFYSVGIGQISSEVPQNLSASRPQDRQFILSSKKLLLSDSGFYLCAWSPQGFNEQYFGPGTRLTVT.

A word on this clone: Other DNA sequences in this specimen translate into the identical CDR3. The chain couples TRBV30 to TRBJ2-5; 9 bases are a match to TRBD2. This CDR3 contains 14 residues. V lost 0 bases to trimming and J lost 4 bases; unmatched junction nucleotides: 3. The germline gives CDR1 GTSNPN, CDR2 SVGIG (reference sequence). The CDR3 region is CAWSVRRGGETQYF. The DNA for the CDR3 is TGTGCCTGGAGTGTAAGGCGGGGGGGAGAGACCCAGTACTTC.

Points on this clone: Other DNA sequences in the sample encode the same CDR3. The gene calls are TRBV27 and TRBJ2-7; D is perhaps TRBD2 (6 bases). Trimming shortened V by 8 bases and J by 4 bases, and 12 bases separated the two germline ends. The CDR3 sequence is 12 residues long. CDR1 and CDR2 (germline): MNHEY, SMNVEV (reference sequence). CDR3: CASGGLGYEQYF. DNA of the CDR3: TGTGCCAGCGGGGGGTTGGGTTACGAGCAGTACTTC.

This clone was observed once. This chain's CDR3 is CAISGTEITGELFF. In DNA form, the CDR3 reads TGTGCCATCAGCGGGACAGAGATTACCGGGGAGCTGTTTTTT. The chain couples TRBV10-3 to TRBJ2-2, with 7 bases matching TRBD1. The CDR3 sequence is 14 residues long. From germline, CDR1 is ENHRY and CDR2 SYGVKD. Trimming took 6 bases from V and 5 from J; bases not matched to a gene: 6.

The chain couples TRBV6-5 to TRBJ1-3, with D perhaps TRBD1 (6 bases). Germline V gene lookup returns CDR1 MNHEY and CDR2 SVGAGI. Deletions cut 7 bases from V and 11 bases from J, with 18 bases between. The CDR3 length is 13 residues. The CDR3 protein is CASTTPGRGSIYF. The CDR3 nucleotides are TGTGCCAGCACCACTCCGGGCAGGGGATCCATATATTTT.

This sequence joins TRBV2 and TRBJ1-2; tentatively, D is TRBD1 (6 bases). The germline V and J ends were trimmed by 9 bases and 5 bases, with 13 bases remaining between them. Germline-derived CDR1 and CDR2 are SNHLY and FYNNEI. The CDR3 runs 12 residues. CDR3 in DNA: TGTGCCAGAGATGGGGGGCCTTATGGCTACACCTTC. This codes for CARDGGPYGYTF.